These 27 T cell receptor beta chains were sequenced from one sample in a study of blood T cells in healthy people across ages (dated by TCRdb to between 2014 and 2017). Libraries were constructed by 5' RACE. Sequencing relied on an Illumina HiSeq 2500. A second PCR of about 6 to 11 cycles was performed with a sample-barcoded 5' primer and a J-beta primer mix. The public reads were reprocessed in TCRdb via fastp at Q25 and MiXCR, keeping in-frame beta chains. Every distinct CDR3 protein forms one entry, paired with its most common genes and DNA. Counted in this sample were over 1.5 million distinct CDR3 sequences; roughly 50% of them appeared once. Less than 2.5% of the sample rests with the top ten. Sequencing input: blood. The receptors here all came from a woman in her forties in good health.

This clonotype was counted a few times. J is TRBJ2-5 and V is TRBV14; 10 positions agree with TRBD2. Gene TRBJ2-7 matches the end of the DNA better, so the J call may be wrong. The germline CDR1 and CDR2 sequences are SGHDN and FVKESK. The CDR3 length is 13 residues. The DNA of the CDR3 is TGTGCCAGCAGCACGGGACTAGCGACCGAGCAGTACTTC. Translating it yields CASSTGLATEQYF.

This clonotype has ten or more counts. V and J are TRBV5-1 and TRBJ2-3, with D possibly matching TRBD2 (6 bases). This CDR3 is 16 amino acids long. V lost 6 bases to trimming and J lost 0 bases, with 17 bases between them. The germline CDR1 and CDR2 sequences are SGHRS and YFSETQ. The CDR3 nucleotides are TGCGCCAGCACGTTGTGGGGGGACTTAAGCACAGATACGCAGTATTTT. It yields the protein CASTLWGDLSTDTQYF. The variable domain in full, with the rest retrieved from reference TRBV5-1 and TRBJ2-3, is KAGVTQTPRYLIKTRGQQVTLSCSPISGHRSVSWYQQTPGQGLQFLFEYFSETQRNKGNFPGRFSGRQFSNSRSEMNVSTLELGDSALYLCASTLWGDLSTDTQYFGPGTRLTVL.

The gene calls are TRBV4-2 and TRBJ2-4; D is perhaps TRBD2 (5 bases). Trimming shortened V by 0 bases and J by 13 bases, and 19 bases separated the two germline ends. This CDR3 is 15 amino acids long. Germline V gives CDR1 LGHNA, CDR2 YNFKEQ. CDR3: CASSQETAGVNEQYF. CDR3 in DNA: TGTGCCAGCAGCCAAGAAACGGCCGGGGTCAATGAGCAGTACTTC.

The chain links TRBV2 to TRBJ1-2, with 7 bases aligning to TRBD1. CDR3 size: 16 residues. Trimming cost V 5 bases and J 4 bases; bases outside gene matches: 13. Germline lookup yields CDR1 SNHLY and CDR2 FYNNEI. CDR3 coding DNA: TGTGCCAGCAGTTTTTCACAACAGGGGCTAACCTATGGCTACACCTTC. Its translation is CASSFSQQGLTYGYTF. Full variable domain (outside the CDR3, taken from reference TRBV2 and TRBJ1-2): EPEVTQTPSHQVTQMGQEVILRCVPISNHLYFYWYRQILGQKVEFLVSFYNNEISEKSEIFDDQFSVERPDGSNFTLKIRSTKLEDSAMYFCASSFSQQGLTYGYTFGSGTRLTVV.

This clonotype was found a few times. DNA of the CDR3: TGTGCCAGCAGGCACGGGGGCCTACAAGAGACCCAGTACTTC. This gives the protein CASRHGGLQETQYF. The chain uses TRBV7-2 and TRBJ2-5; D possibly matches TRBD1 or TRBD2 (6 bases each). This CDR3 has 14 residues. Trimming removed 6 bases at V and 2 bases at J, with 13 bases between. CDR1 and CDR2 (germline): SGHTA, FQGNSA.

This clonotype was observed a few times. The J gene is TRBJ2-4, the V gene TRBV25-1, with 7 bases that match TRBD1. The CDR3 contains 14 residues. V was clipped by 4 bases and J by 7 bases; unmatched bases: 7. Germline V gene sequence: CDR1 MGHDK, CDR2 SYGVNS. CDR3 nucleotide sequence: TGTGCCAGCAGTGCGGCCGGGACAGCGAACATTCAGTACTTC. This encodes CASSAAGTANIQYF.

This clonotype has a handful of counts. The chain uses TRBV6-1 and TRBJ2-5, with TRBD2 as a possible D gene (6 bases). V dropped 1 base and J dropped 4 bases, with 13 bases sitting between them. Germline CDR1 MNHNS, CDR2 SASEGT. The CDR3 runs to 15 residues. DNA for the CDR3: TGTGCCAGCAGTGAAGGCGGGGCGGTGGGAGAGACCCAGTACTTC. Amino acid sequence: CASSEGGAVGETQYF.

This chain links TRBV3-1 with TRBJ2-7, with TRBD1 matching 7 bases. In germline, CDR1 is LGHDT, CDR2 YNNKEL (reference sequence). The CDR3 has 15 amino acids. J was trimmed by 6 bases and V by 5 bases; bases with no gene match: 13. CDR3 DNA: TGTGCCAGCAGCTTACACGACAGGGTGGAAGGCGAGCAGTACTTC. It encodes CASSLHDRVEGEQYF.

The V and J genes are TRBV7-9 and TRBJ2-5; possibly TRBD1 for D (6 bases). Per germline, CDR1 SEHNR and CDR2 FQNEAQ (reference sequence). This CDR3 spans 17 amino acids. V was trimmed by 6 bases and J by 1 base, leaving 21 bases between them. CDR3 residues: CASSDLRGADSQETQYF. CDR3 nucleotide sequence: TGTGCCAGCAGTGATTTACGGGGTGCGGACAGCCAAGAGACCCAGTACTTC.

This sequence joins TRBV2 and TRBJ1-6, with unresolved D. The germline V gene has CDR1 SNHLY and CDR2 FYNNEI. The CDR3 loop spans 13 amino acids. The V end lost 10 bases, the J end lost 4 bases, and 11 bases lay between the germline ends. The CDR3 DNA reads TGTGCCACACGGAAGGGTTATAATTCACCCCTCCACTTT. This encodes CATRKGYNSPLHF.

For the CDR3, the DNA is TGTGCCAGCAGCCAAGAGACGGACGAAGAGACCCAGTACTTC. It is translated as CASSQETDEETQYF. The chain uses TRBV4-2 and TRBJ2-5; D remains ambiguous. Germline CDR1 and CDR2: LGHNA and YNFKEQ. Trimming removed 0 bases at V and 3 bases at J, with 8 bases between. The CDR3 has 14 residues.

In this sample, this clonotype turned up many times. The rearrangement uses TRBV7-2 and TRBJ2-7; 9 nucleotides agree with TRBD1. Trimming removed 6 bases from V and 3 bases from J; junction bases left unmatched: 6. CDR1 and CDR2 from the germline V gene are SGHTA and FQGNSA. The CDR3 contains 14 residues. Here the CDR3 reads CASSSRTGVYEQYF. The CDR3, as DNA: TGTGCCAGCAGTTCAAGGACAGGGGTCTACGAGCAGTACTTC.

The V call is TRBV5-1, the J call TRBJ2-7; 7 positions match TRBD1. V was pared by 3 bases and J by 2 bases, with 14 bases of the junction left unmatched. Germline V gives CDR1 SGHRS, CDR2 YFSETQ. The CDR3 has 17 amino acids. The CDR3 region has the DNA TGCGCCAGCAGCTCTACGACAGGGTTTCCCCCCGCCTACGAGCAGTACTTC. Its protein product is CASSSTTGFPPAYEQYF.

This sequence joins TRBV12-3 or TRBV12-4 and TRBJ2-5, with D possibly matching TRBD2 (5 bases). The CDR3 is made up of 11 amino acids. V lost 10 bases and J 3 bases, leaving 9 bases between the germline ends. CDR3 nucleotide sequence: TGTGCCACGCGGGCGGAAGAGACCCAGTACTTC. Protein sequence: CATRAEETQYF.

This chain uses TRBV6-2 or TRBV6-3 with TRBJ2-6; a weak D match, TRBD1 (6 bases). The CDR3 length is 17 residues. CDR1 and CDR2 from the germline V gene are MNHEY and SVGEGT. The ends were cut back, 6 bases at V and 4 bases at J, with 19 bases in the middle. The CDR3 loop is CASRIQGRGSGANVLTF. For the CDR3, the DNA is TGTGCCAGCAGGATACAGGGAAGGGGATCCGGGGCCAACGTCCTGACTTTC.

The chain couples TRBV12-5 to TRBJ2-1; D possibly corresponds to TRBD1 (5 bases). The CDR3 is made up of 12 amino acids. Germline CDR1 is LGHNT and CDR2 is FRNRAP. V lost 4 bases to trimming and J lost 9 bases, with 10 bases between them. The CDR3 nucleotides are TGTGCTAGTGGTTCCCCTACAGGTGAGCAGTTCTTC. Protein: CASGSPTGEQFF. Using reference TRBV12-5 and TRBJ2-1 for the parts outside the CDR3, the full variable domain is DARVTQTPRHKVTEMGQEVTMRCQPILGHNTVFWYRQTMMQGLELLAYFRNRAPLDDSGMPKDRFSAEMPDATLATLKIQPSEPRDSAVYFCASGSPTGEQFFGPGTRLTVL.

CDR3 sequence (DNA): TGTGCCAGCAGCCCGTCGAGGACAGGGGGCAATGAGCAGTTCTTC. Protein sequence: CASSPSRTGGNEQFF. The chain couples TRBV6-6 to TRBJ2-1; the match to TRBD1 covers 10 bases. J was trimmed by 6 bases and V by 6 bases; bases with no gene match: 8. The CDR3 is 15 residues long. Germline lookup yields CDR1 MNHNY and CDR2 SVGAGI (reference sequence).

This clonotype was seen a handful of times. The chain has TRBV20-1 and TRBJ2-7; weak D call: TRBD1 (5 bases). Germline CDR1 reads DFQATT; CDR2 reads SNEGSKA (reference sequence). This CDR3 comprises 13 residues. The V end was cut by 6 bases, the J end by 6 bases, with 18 bases between. CDR3 residues: CSANPRQGGEQYF. As DNA, the CDR3 is TGCAGTGCAAACCCTCGGCAGGGTGGCGAGCAGTACTTC.

DNA for the CDR3: TGTGCCAGCAGCCTAATGAGGTCGGCAGGGTTTAGGTCCTACGAGCAGTACTTC. Protein: CASSLMRSAGFRSYEQYF. This chain uses TRBV7-2 with TRBJ2-7; TRBD1 might be the D (5 bases). CDR3 size: 18 residues. The germline V and J ends were trimmed by 5 bases and 1 base, with 24 bases remaining between them. Per germline, CDR1 SGHTA and CDR2 FQGNSA. Looking up the rest from reference TRBV7-2 and TRBJ2-7 gives the full variable domain: GAGVSQSPSNKVTEKGKDVELRCDPISGHTALYWYRQSLGQGLEFLIYFQGNSAPDKSGLPSDRFSAERTGGSVSTLTIQRTQQEDSAVYLCASSLMRSAGFRSYEQYFGPGTRLTVT.

The J gene is TRBJ1-2, the V gene TRBV5-5; 8 bases align to TRBD1. The CDR3 is 13 amino acids. Trimming at V came to 5 bases and at J to 4 bases, leaving 4 bases not matched to a gene. The germline gives CDR1 SGHKS, CDR2 YYEKEE (reference sequence). Here the CDR3 reads CASRTGQAYGYTF. The CDR3 region has the DNA TGTGCCAGCAGGACGGGACAGGCCTATGGCTACACCTTC.

The genes are TRBV5-1 and TRBJ2-1; tentative D call: TRBD1 (6 bases). This CDR3 spans 14 amino acids. In germline, CDR1 is SGHRS, CDR2 YFSETQ. Trimming removed 2 bases from V and 7 bases from J, with 13 bases in between. The CDR3 here is CASSLMDSLNEQFF. The CDR3, as DNA: TGCGCCAGCAGCTTAATGGACAGTTTGAATGAGCAGTTCTTC.

This clonotype was picked up a small number of times. The chain is built from TRBV4-3 and TRBJ2-7, with D possibly matching TRBD1 (5 bases). The CDR3 sequence is 15 residues long. Germline lookup yields CDR1 LGHNA and CDR2 YSLEER. Trimming removed 0 bases from V and 5 bases from J, with 14 bases in between. CDR3 region: CASSQDLHRSDEQYF. Written as DNA, the CDR3 is TGCGCCAGCAGCCAAGATCTGCACAGGTCCGACGAGCAGTACTTC.

The gene calls are TRBV6-6 and TRBJ2-3; possibly TRBD1 or TRBD2 for D (5 bases each). Trimming took off 2 bases at V and 6 bases at J, with 12 bases between the two ends. Germline V lookup: CDR1 MNHNY, CDR2 SVGAGI (reference sequence). CDR3 length: 14 amino acids. DNA for the CDR3: TGTGCCAGCAGTTACACCGGGGCAGTCGATACGCAGTATTTT. Amino acid sequence: CASSYTGAVDTQYF.

The chain couples TRBV4-3 to TRBJ1-5; D is possibly TRBD1 (5 bases). This CDR3 is 16 amino acids long. The V gene lost 4 bases and the J gene lost 8 bases, with 21 bases spanning the gap. CDR1 and CDR2 (germline): LGHNA, YSLEER. The CDR3 region has the DNA TGCGCCAGCAGCCCCGAATTGCGGTTGGGGGGGGAGCCCCAGCATTTT. Translation: CASSPELRLGGEPQHF.

This clonotype has just a few counts. The chain combines TRBV27 with TRBJ2-7; the D is unclear. The DNA end favors TRBJ2-5, so the J call may be wrong. This CDR3 is built from 14 residues. Germline V gene sequence: CDR1 MNHEY, CDR2 SMNVEV (reference sequence). The CDR3 loop is CASSPRHTSETQYF. The CDR3 coding sequence is TGTGCCAGCAGTCCCCGGCACACATCGGAGACCCAGTACTTC.

V usage is TRBV4-1 and J usage is TRBJ1-6; D unclear. The CDR3 extends over 14 amino acids. The V end was cut by 2 bases, the J end by 7 bases, with 9 bases between. Germline V lookup: CDR1 MGHRA, CDR2 YSYEKL. The CDR3 loop reads CASSQQRGNSPLHF. The CDR3 nucleotides are TGCGCCAGCAGCCAACAGCGAGGAAATTCACCCCTCCACTTT.

This clonotype was recorded once. The germline gene is not matched at one end of the junction; a read error may be the cause. The gene calls are TRBV7-2 and TRBJ1-4, with no clear D. The CDR3 runs to 16 residues. The germline V gene has CDR1 SGHTA and CDR2 FQGNSA. Written as DNA, the CDR3 is TGTGCCAGCAGCACGGAGGGCGGAATGGCTAAGGAAAAACTGTTTTTT. Its translation: CASSTEGGMAKEKLFF.